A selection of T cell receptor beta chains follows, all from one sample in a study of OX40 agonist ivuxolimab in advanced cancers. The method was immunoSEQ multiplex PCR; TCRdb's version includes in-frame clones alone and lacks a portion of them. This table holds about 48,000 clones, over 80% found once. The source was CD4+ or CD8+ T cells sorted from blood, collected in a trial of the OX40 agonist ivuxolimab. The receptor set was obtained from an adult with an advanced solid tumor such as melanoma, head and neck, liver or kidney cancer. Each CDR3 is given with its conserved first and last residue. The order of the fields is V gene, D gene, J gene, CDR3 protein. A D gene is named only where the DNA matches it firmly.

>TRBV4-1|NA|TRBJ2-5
CASSQPSGGQETQYF
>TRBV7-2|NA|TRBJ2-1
CASSPPVRVYNEQFF
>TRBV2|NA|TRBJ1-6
CASRPWDGNSPLHF
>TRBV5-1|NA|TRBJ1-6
CASSAGSRNSPLHF
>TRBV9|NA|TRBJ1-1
CASSPHTDPTEAFF
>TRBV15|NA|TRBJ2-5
CATSSHPREGQETQYF
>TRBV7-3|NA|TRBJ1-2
CASSFGIVGYTF
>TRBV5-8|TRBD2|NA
CASSLSGGASYEQYF
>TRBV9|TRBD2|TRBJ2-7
CASSVGFERGYEQYF
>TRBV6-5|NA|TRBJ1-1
CASSYSRHLRAEAFF
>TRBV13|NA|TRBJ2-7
CASSLRGAEQQYF
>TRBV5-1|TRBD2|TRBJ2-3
CASSVGGAGTDTQYF
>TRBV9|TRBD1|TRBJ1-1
CASSVKSQGAENTEAFF
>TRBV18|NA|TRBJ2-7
CASSPPTTYEQYF
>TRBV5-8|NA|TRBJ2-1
CASSLVRQGGFF
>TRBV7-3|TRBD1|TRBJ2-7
CASSFGQGYEQYF
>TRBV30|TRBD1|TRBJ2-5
CAWSGGRTGTMRAETQYF
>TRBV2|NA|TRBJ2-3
CASMYGFSTDTQYF
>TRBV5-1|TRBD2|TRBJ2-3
CASRRGGDTQYF
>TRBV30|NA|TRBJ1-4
CASGDEKLFF
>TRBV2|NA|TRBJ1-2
CASSPLGEGPGWDGYTF
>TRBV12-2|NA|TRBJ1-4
CASRTRPTGVDEKLFF
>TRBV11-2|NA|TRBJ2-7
CASSKDSLSYEQYF
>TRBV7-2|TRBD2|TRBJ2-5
CASSLGLAGGGETQYF
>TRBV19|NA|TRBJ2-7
CASCRGHGYEQYF